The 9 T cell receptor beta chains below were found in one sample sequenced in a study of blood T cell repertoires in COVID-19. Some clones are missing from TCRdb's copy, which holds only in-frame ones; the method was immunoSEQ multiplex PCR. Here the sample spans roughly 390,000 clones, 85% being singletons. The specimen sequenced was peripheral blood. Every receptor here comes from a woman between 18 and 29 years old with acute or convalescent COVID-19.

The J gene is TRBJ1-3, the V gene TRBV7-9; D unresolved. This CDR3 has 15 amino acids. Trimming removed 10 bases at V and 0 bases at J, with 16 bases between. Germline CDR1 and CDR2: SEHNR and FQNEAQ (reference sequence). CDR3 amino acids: CAIGRGANSGNTIYF. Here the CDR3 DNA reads TGTGCCATCGGGCGGGGTGCGAACTCTGGAAACACCATATATTTT. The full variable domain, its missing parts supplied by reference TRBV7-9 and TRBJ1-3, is DTGVSQNPRHKITKRGQNVTFRCDPISEHNRLYWYRQTLGQGPEFLTYFQNEAQLEKSRLLSDRFSAERPKGSFSTLEIQRTEQGDSAMYLCAIGRGANSGNTIYFGEGSWLTVV.

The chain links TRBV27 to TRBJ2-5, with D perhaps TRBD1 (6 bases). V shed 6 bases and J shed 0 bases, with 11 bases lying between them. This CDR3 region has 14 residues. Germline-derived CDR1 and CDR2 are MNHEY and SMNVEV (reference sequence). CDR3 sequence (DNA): TGTGCCAGCAGCCACAGGGCTTACCAAGAGACCCAGTACTTC. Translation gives CASSHRAYQETQYF.

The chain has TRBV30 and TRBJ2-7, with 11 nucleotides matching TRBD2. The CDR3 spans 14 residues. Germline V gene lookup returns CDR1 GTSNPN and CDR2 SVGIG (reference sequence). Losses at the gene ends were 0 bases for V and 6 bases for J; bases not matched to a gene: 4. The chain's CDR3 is CAWSVLAGVAEQYF. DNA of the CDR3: TGTGCCTGGAGTGTACTAGCGGGGGTTGCCGAGCAGTACTTC.

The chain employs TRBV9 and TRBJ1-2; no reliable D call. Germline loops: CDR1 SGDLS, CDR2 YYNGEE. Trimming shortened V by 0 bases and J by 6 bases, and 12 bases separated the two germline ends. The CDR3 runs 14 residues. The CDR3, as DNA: TGTGCCAGCAGCGTAGCTACCCCCGTAGATGGCTACACCTTC. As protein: CASSVATPVDGYTF.

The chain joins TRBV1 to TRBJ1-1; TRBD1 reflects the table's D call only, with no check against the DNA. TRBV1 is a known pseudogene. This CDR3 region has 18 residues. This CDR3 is CTSSQVLVRDRVVLEAFF. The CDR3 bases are TGCACCAGCAGCCAAGTTTTGGTCCGGGACAGGGTGGTGTTAGAAGCTTTCTTT.

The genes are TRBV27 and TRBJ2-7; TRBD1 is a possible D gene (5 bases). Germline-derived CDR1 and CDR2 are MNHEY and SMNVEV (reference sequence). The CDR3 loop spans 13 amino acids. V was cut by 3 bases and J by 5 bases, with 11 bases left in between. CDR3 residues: CASSFTRAHEQYF. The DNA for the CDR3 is TGTGCCAGCAGTTTCACCAGGGCTCACGAGCAGTACTTC.

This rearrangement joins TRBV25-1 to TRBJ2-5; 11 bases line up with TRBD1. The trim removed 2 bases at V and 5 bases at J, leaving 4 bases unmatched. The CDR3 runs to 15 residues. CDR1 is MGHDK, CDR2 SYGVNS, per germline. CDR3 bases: TGTGCCAGCAGTGAAAGGACAGGGGGCCGGGAGACCCAGTACTTC. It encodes CASSERTGGRETQYF. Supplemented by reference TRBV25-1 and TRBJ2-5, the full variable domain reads EADIYQTPRYLVIGTGKKITLECSQTMGHDKMYWYQQDPGMELHLIHYSYGVNSTEKGDLSSESTVSRIRTEHFPLTLESARPSHTSQYLCASSERTGGRETQYFGPGTRLLVL.

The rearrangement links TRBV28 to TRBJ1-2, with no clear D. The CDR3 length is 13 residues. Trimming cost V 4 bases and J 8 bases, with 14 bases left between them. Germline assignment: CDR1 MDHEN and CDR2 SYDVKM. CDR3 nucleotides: TGTGCCAGCAGTTCGCGGGAGATGGGGGGCTACACCTTC. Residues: CASSSREMGGYTF.

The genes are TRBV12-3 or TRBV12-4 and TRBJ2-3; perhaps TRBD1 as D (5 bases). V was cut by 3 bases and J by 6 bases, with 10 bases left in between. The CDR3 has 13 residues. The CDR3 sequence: CASSFQGCDTQYF. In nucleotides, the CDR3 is TGTGCCAGCAGTTTCCAGGGATGCGATACGCAGTATTTT.